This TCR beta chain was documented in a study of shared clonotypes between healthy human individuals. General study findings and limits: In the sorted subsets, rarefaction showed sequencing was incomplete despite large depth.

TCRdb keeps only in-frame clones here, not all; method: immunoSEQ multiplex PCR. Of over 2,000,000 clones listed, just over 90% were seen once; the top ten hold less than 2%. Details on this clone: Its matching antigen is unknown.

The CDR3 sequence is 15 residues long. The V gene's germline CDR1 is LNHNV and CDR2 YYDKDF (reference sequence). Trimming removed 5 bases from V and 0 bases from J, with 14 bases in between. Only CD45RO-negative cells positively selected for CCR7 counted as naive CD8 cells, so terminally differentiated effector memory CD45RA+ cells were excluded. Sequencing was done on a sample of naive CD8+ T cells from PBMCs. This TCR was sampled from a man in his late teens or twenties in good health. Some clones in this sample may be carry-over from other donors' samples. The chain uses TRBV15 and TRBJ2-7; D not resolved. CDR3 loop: CATSGSLRSSYEQYF. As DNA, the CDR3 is TGTGCCACCAGCGGAAGCCTTAGGAGCTCCTACGAGCAGTACTTC. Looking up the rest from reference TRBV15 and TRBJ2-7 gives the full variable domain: DAMVIQNPRYQVTQFGKPVTLSCSQTLNHNVMYWYQQKSSQAPKLLFHYYDKDFNNEADTPDNFQSRRPNTSFCFLDIRSPGLGDTAMYLCATSGSLRSSYEQYFGPGTRLTVT.